What follows describes a single T cell receptor (beta chain). This clonotype showed up many times. Its antigen remains undetermined. The input lacks base qualities; no much larger clone sits a single base away. The data stem from a study of low-dose radiotherapy and immunotherapy resistance in tumors (dated by TCRdb to 2021 to 2024). The study in broad terms: Cohort 1 received 0.5 Gy per fraction every 2 weeks, with a prescribed total PTV dose of 6.5 Gy. Patients in Cohort 2 were given 1 Gy per fraction every two weeks, for a total of 13 Gy across 26 weeks. Patients were given nivolumab as a 240 mg flat dose every two weeks and ipilimumab at 1 mg/kg every six weeks, with both drugs delivered intravenously. Cyclophosphamide 200 mg/m2 was given intravenously every two weeks, one day before each radiation and immunotherapy administration. Starting on cycle 1 day 1, patients took 300 mg of aspirin by mouth once a day for four cycles. Trial participants were not randomized into treatment groups. Eight patients were included in the translational analysis: three from the first dose cohort and the first five from the second dose cohort.

The sample's time point label is to be understood as: before trial treatment. Donors were enrolled in RACIN, a single-arm phase I dose-escalation trial combining nivolumab, ipilimumab, aspirin, low-dose cyclophosphamide and low-dose radiotherapy. Patients were eligible if they had advanced solid tumors that were TIL-negative. Reading the germline V gene gives CDR1 KGHDR and CDR2 SFDVKD. The CDR3 goes from the cysteine to the phenylalanine over 15 residues. Of all the DNA, just the CDR3 is kept, 45 bases in frame from base 1. V sheds 3 bases and J sheds 8 bases, leaving 16 bases between their ends. TCRdb lists the instrument as Illumina HiSeq 2500. First-strand cDNA was synthesized with Superscript III and a set of TRAV- and TRBV-specific primers, covering both TCRalpha and TCRbeta chains. A roughly 19-cycle PCR with Phusion amplified the TCRs, pairing a constant-region primer with the adapter that was attached to the V primers. Isolated mRNA was amplified with the MessageAmp II aRNA Amplification Kit, using an approximately 15-hour in vitro transcription at 37°C. The Dynabeads mRNA DIRECT Purification Kit was used to isolate mRNA for TCR sequencing. Indexed Illumina adapters were added in a second Phusion PCR of 20 to 25 cycles, and the PCR products were purified with AMPure XP beads. In the original analysis: Custom Perl scripts were used to pool TCR sequences that encoded the same protein, to remove out-of-frame sequences, and to calculate the abundance of each clonotype. TCR sequences supported by only a single read were excluded from analysis. The metrics used to describe the repertoires included Shannon entropy, Gini index, clonality, richness, and the frequency of TCRs shared between repertoires. TCRdb reprocessed the public reads (quality trimming at Q25 with fastp, clone calling with MiXCR) and kept in-frame beta chains. Identical CDR3 protein sequences are pooled into one entry, listed with their most common genes and DNA. The authors' filters were not applied to this entry. The sample table holds 65,000 to 95,000 distinct CDR3 sequences, of which around 18% were seen once. The biggest ten clones account for approximately 6% of the sample.

This TCR was sampled from a male donor with prostate cancer. Here the sequenced sample was PBMCs, taken before treatment. The chain couples TRBV24-1 to TRBJ2-1; matching of 6 bases hints at TRBD1 as the D gene. The nucleotide sequence reads as follows: TGTGCCACCAGTGATACCAGGACAGTCGTGTATGAGCAGTTCTTC. Translation gives CATSDTRTVVYEQFF.